This T cell receptor (beta chain) was captured in a study of vaccination effects on CD4 cells after COVID-19. The overall study: Post-vaccine sampling occurred a median 72 days after the second dose.

This CDR3 region has 16 residues. Germline lookup yields CDR1 MNHEY and CDR2 SMNVEV (reference sequence). With 5 bases clipped from V and 1 base from J, the junction kept 6 bases outside the gene matches. Regarding this clone: Its target is not known.

ViraFEST expansion of antigen-specific CD4+ T cells with viral peptide pools preceded sequencing. Researchers isolated CD4+ T cells once around 11 days of culture had elapsed. Participants each got two BNT162b2 or mRNA-1273 vaccine doses. Sequencing used immunoSEQ multiplex PCR; TCRdb keeps in-frame clones, though not all of them. The data show 20,000 to 30,000 clones, roughly two thirds seen once. This receptor was taken from a human donor who received a COVID-19 vaccine. The sequenced sample was CD4+ T cells from PBMCs cultured with SARS-CoV-2 spike peptides, obtained after COVID-19 vaccination. The chain links TRBV27 to TRBJ2-1; 9 bases line up with TRBD2. CDR3 DNA sequence: TGTGCCAGCAGTCTAGCGGGATGGAGTTCCTACAATGAGCAGTTCTTC. It encodes CASSLAGWSSYNEQFF.